The T cell receptor beta chain described here comes from a study of Ad26.COV2.S vaccination and SARS-CoV-2 variants. Overall study results and limits: Spike-specific CD8+ and CD4+ T cell responses reportedly showed substantial breadth after vaccination.

Trimming removed 5 bases at V and 0 bases at J, with 14 bases between. CDR3 length: 15 residues. The germline V gene encodes CDR1 MNHEY and CDR2 SVGEGT. The treatment: around 19 received Ad26.COV2.S at low or high dose, single or two shots; a few received placebo; per-sample allocation not given. Sampling was performed 63 days after the first vaccine or placebo injection. Data came from immunoSEQ multiplex PCR; TCRdb stores just in-frame clones and leaves some out. This table holds 200,000 to 250,000 clones, approximately 88% found once. As for this clone: Its specificity is unknown.

This receptor was obtained from a person aged 18 to 65 who received the Ad26.COV2.S COVID-19 vaccine or a placebo. Here the sequenced sample was peripheral blood, taken in a trial of Ad26.COV2.S vaccine versus placebo. The chain uses TRBV6-2 or TRBV6-3 and TRBJ2-7, with no clear D. The CDR3 region has the DNA TGTGCCAGCAGTCCACCCATCAAGAGCTCCTACGAGCAGTACTTC. Translation: CASSPPIKSSYEQYF.